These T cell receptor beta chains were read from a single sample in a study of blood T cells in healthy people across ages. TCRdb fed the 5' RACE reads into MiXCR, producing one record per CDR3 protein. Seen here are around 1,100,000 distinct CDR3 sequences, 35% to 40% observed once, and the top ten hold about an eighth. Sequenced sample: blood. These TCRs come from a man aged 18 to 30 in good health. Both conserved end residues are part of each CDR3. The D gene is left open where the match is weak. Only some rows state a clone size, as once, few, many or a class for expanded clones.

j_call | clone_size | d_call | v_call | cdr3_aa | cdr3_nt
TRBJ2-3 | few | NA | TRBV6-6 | CASSKRGDPLTDTQYF | TGTGCCAGCAGTAAAAGGGGGGACCCACTCACAGATACGCAGTATTTT
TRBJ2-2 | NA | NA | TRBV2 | CASSESPPRTGELFF | TGTGCCAGCAGCGAGAGTCCCCCGAGAACCGGGGAGCTGTTTTTT
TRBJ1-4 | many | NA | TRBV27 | CASSLGGRAEKLFF | TGTGCCAGCAGTTTAGGAGGGCGGGCTGAAAAACTGTTTTTT
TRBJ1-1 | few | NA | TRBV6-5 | CASSYRYEAFF | TGTGCCAGCAGTTACCGTTATGAAGCTTTCTTT
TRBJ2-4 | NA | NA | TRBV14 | CASSQGSPIQYF | TGTGCTAGCAGCCAAGGAAGTCCCATTCAGTACTTC
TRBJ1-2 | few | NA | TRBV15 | CATSTRQYGYTF | TGTGCCACCAGCACCCGACAATATGGCTACACCTTC
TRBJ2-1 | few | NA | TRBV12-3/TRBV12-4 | CASSTNLHNEQFF | TGTGCCAGCAGCACAAACTTACACAATGAGCAGTTCTTC
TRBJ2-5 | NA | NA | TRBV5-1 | CASTLGQLQETQYF | TGCGCCAGCACCTTGGGACAACTACAAGAGACCCAGTACTTC
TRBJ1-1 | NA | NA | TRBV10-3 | CAIGGDAMNTEAFF | TGTGCCATTGGGGGGGACGCCATGAACACTGAAGCTTTCTTT
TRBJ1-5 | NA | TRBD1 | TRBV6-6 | CASSNAGTGGPQPQHF | TGTGCCAGCAGTAACGCCGGGACAGGGGGGCCTCAGCCCCAGCATTTT
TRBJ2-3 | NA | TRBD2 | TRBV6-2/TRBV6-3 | CASSWGLAVTDTQYF | TGTGCCAGCAGTTGGGGACTAGCGGTCACAGATACGCAGTATTTT
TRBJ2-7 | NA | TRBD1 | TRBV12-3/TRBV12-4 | CASTKDRGEYNEQYF | TGTGCCAGCACCAAGGACAGGGGCGAATACAATGAGCAGTACTTC
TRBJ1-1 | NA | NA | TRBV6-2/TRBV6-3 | CANRAYGAEAFF | TGTGCCAACAGAGCCTACGGGGCTGAAGCTTTCTTT
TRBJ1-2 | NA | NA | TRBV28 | CASTIGSGFAGYTF | TGTGCCAGCACCATCGGGTCAGGTTTTGCTGGCTACACCTTC
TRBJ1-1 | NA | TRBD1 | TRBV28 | CASSSGTGGWNTEAFF | TGTGCCAGCAGTTCCGGGACAGGGGGTTGGAACACTGAAGCTTTCTTT
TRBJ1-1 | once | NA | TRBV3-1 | CASSQIEGLEAFF | TGTGCCAGCAGCCAAATAGAGGGACTTGAAGCTTTCTTT
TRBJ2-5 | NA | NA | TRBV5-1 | CASSWAVQADNEQYF | TGCGCCAGCAGCTGGGCCGTCCAGGCAGACAATGAGCAGTACTTC
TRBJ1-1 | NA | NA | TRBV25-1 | CASSQEYRAFF | TGTGCCAGCAGTCAGGAGTATAGGGCTTTCTTT
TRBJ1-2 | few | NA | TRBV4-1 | CASSPFPQGRNYGYTF | TGCGCCAGCAGCCCATTCCCACAGGGTCGTAACTATGGCTACACCTTC
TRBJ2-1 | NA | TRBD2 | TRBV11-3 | CASSSTVAGRDFNEQFF | TGTGCCAGCAGCTCTACCGTAGCGGGGCGGGACTTCAATGAGCAGTTCTTC
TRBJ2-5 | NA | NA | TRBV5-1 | CASSLAGAGNEQYF | TGCGCCAGCAGCTTGGCGGGGGCGGGAAATGAGCAGTACTTC
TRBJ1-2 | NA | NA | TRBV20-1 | CSARGGNYGHTF | TGCAGTGCTAGAGGGGGGAACTATGGCCACACCTTC
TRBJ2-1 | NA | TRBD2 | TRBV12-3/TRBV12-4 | CASSRRPAGRTLNEQFF | TGTGCCAGCAGTCGAAGACCAGCGGGGAGGACCCTCAATGAGCAGTTCTTC
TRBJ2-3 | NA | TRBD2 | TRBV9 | CASSGGLAGGRDTQYF | TGTGCCAGCAGCGGGGGACTAGCGGGGGGGAGAGATACGCAGTATTTT
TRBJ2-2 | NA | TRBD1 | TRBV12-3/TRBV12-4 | CASSSDRESNTGELFF | TGTGCCAGCAGTTCCGACAGGGAGTCGAACACCGGGGAGCTGTTTTTT
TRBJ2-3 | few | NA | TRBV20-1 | CSARTPSGLTISTDTQYF | TGCAGTGCTAGGACCCCTTCGGGTCTTACAATTAGCACAGATACGCAGTATTTT
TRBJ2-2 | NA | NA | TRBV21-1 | CASSKGQGQNTGELFF | TGTGCCAGCAGCAAAGGACAGGGGCAGAACACCGGGGAGCTGTTTTTT
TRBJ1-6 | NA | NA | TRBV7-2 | CASVPGHPNSPLHF | TGTGCCAGCGTACCGGGACACCCAAATTCACCCCTCCACTTT